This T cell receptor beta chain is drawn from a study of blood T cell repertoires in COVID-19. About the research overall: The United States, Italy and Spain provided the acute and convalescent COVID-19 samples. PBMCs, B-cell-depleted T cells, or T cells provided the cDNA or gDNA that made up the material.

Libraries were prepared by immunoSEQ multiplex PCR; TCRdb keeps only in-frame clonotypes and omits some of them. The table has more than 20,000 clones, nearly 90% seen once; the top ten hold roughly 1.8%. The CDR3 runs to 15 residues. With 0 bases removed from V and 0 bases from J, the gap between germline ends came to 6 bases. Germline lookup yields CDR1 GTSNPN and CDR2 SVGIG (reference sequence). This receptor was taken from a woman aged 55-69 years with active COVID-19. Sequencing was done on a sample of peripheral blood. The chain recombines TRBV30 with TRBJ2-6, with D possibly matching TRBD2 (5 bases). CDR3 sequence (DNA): TGTGCCTGGAGTGTACGGGGCTCTGGGGCCAACGTCCTGACTTTC. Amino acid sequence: CAWSVRGSGANVLTF. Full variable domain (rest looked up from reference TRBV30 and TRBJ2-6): SQTIHQWPATLVQPVGSPLSLECTVEGTSNPNLYWYRQAAGRGLQLLFYSVGIGQISSEVPQNLSASRPQDRQFILSSKKLLLSDSGFYLCAWSVRGSGANVLTFGAGSRLTVL.